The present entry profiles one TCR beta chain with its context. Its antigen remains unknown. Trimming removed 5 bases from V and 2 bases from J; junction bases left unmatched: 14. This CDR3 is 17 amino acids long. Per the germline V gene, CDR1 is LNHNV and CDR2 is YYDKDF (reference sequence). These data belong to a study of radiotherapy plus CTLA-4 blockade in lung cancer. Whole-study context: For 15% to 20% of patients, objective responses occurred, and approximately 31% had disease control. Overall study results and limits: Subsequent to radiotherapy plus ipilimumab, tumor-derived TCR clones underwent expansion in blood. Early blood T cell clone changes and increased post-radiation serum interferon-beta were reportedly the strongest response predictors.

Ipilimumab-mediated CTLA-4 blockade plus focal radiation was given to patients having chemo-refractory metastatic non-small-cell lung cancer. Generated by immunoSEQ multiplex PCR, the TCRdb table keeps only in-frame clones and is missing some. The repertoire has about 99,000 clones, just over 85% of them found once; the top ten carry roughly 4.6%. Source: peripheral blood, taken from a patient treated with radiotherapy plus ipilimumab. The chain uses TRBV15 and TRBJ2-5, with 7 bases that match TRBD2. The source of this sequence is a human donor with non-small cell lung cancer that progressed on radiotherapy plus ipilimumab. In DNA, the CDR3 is TGTGCCACCAGCGCCGCAGGTTGGGGGGAGGGGCAAGAGACCCAGTACTTC. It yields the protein CATSAAGWGEGQETQYF.